The present T cell receptor (beta chain) was sequenced within a study of prognosis after radiotherapy for stage I lung cancer. Study in general: Patients received 3 to 5 SBRT fractions with a biologically effective dose of at least 100 Gy.

Genomic DNA yielded TCR beta CDR3, amplified by two-round multiplex PCR. It was primers specific to each TRBV and TRBJ gene that first-round PCR used. TCRdb fed the multiplex PCR reads into MiXCR, producing one record per CDR3 protein. This table holds about 24,000 distinct CDR3 sequences, roughly two fifths found once. CT and PET/CT found no node involvement in any patient, and none had received chemotherapy or radiotherapy before or had other malignancies. Blood, around 5.9 milliliters, was collected at each of two time points. This CDR3 is built from 15 residues. Losses at the gene ends were 0 bases for V and 4 bases for J; bases not matched to a gene: 5. The germline V gene has CDR1 LGHNA and CDR2 YNFKEQ. Study findings and constraints: Reduced Shannon entropy following stereotactic body radiation therapy was recorded in patients who developed distant metastases.

This clonotype was recorded at least ten times. The antigen remains undetermined. This clonotype was obtained from a donor aged 50 or older with non-small cell lung cancer. The input for sequencing was PBMCs, taken before or after stereotactic body radiation therapy (not recorded which). The chain carries TRBV4-2 and TRBJ2-7; 8 bases agree with TRBD2. The CDR3 DNA sequence: TGTGCCAGCAGCCAAGATGCGGGAGGAGTATACGAGCAGTACTTC. This encodes CASSQDAGGVYEQYF.